Sequencing of this TCR beta chain was carried out in a study of cytomegalovirus exposure and HLA in healthy donors. The study, taken as a whole, reports: The study had only CMV serostatus as immune exposure information.

The V and J ends lost 0 bases and 4 bases, in that order; junction bases with no gene match: 17. The germline CDR1 and CDR2 sequences are MGHRA and YSYEKL. The CDR3 is 20 amino acids. Note on this clone: Its antigen is unknown.

With 60 Vbeta and 13 Jbeta primers, the PCR was carried out. Assay: immunoSEQ multiplex PCR; the TCRdb copy retains only in-frame clones and omits some. Among roughly 180,000 clones listed, approximately 84% were seen once. The sequencing input was PBMCs. V usage is TRBV4-1 and J usage is TRBJ2-7; TRBD2 aligns across 11 bases. This TCR came from a woman in her 30s in good health and CMV-seropositive. The CDR3 loop is CASSQDSPDLAGGFIYEQYF. The CDR3 DNA is TGCGCCAGCAGCCAAGATTCGCCCGACCTAGCGGGGGGTTTTATTTACGAGCAGTACTTC.